The clone carrying this TCR beta chain was counted only a few times. Its antigen is unidentified. TCRdb re-analysed the 5' RACE reads in MiXCR, keeping a single row per CDR3 protein. The sample consists of about 400,000 distinct CDR3 sequences, about 24% of them appearing once. This specimen belongs to a study of T-cell memory formation after mild COVID-19. General study points: Certain responding clones were present in pre-infection memory, suggesting participation of cross-reactive memory. What remained unconfirmed was the SARS-CoV-2 specificity of second-wave clones peaking on day 37. The study found balanced CD4/CD8 in clones contracting day 15 to 85 and a CD4+ lean in later expanders.

Trimming removed 4 bases at V and 1 base at J, with 8 bases between. The CDR3 covers 14 residues. Germline V lookup: CDR1 ENHRY, CDR2 SYGVKD. The sequenced sample was PBMCs or a T cell subset sorted from them (not recorded which). This clonotype was obtained from an adult woman who had mild COVID-19 (a few samples of this study predate the infection). Cell type and time point are not known. V and J are TRBV10-3 and TRBJ1-3; maybe TRBD1 (6 bases). The CDR3 sequence is CAISGTASGNTIYF. The DNA of the CDR3 is TGTGCCATCAGTGGGACAGCGTCTGGAAACACCATATATTTT.